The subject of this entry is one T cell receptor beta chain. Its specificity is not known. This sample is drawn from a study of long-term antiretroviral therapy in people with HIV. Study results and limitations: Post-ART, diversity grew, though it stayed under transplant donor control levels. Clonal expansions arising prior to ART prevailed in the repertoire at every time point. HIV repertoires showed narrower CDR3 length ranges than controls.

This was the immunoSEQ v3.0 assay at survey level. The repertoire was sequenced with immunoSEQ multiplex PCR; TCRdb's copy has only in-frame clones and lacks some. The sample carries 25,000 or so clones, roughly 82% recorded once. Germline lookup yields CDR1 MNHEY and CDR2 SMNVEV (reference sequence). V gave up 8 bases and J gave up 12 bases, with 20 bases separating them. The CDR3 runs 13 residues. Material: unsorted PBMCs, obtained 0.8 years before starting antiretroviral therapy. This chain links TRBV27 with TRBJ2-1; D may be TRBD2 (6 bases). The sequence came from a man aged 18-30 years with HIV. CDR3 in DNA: TGTGCCAGCTCATTGAGCGGAACCGGGGGGCAGTTCTTC. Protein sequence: CASSLSGTGGQFF.